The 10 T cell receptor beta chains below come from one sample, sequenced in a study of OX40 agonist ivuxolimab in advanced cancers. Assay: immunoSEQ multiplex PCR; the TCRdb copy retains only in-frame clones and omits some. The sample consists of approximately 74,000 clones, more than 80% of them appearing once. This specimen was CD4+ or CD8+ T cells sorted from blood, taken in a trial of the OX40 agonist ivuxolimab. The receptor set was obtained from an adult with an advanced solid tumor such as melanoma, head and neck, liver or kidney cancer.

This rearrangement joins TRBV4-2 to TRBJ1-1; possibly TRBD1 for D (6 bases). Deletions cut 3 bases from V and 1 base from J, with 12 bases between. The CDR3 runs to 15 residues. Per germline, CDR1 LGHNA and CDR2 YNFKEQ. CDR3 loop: CASSHPRTANTEAFF. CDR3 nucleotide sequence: TGTGCCAGCAGCCACCCCCGGACAGCGAACACTGAAGCTTTCTTT.

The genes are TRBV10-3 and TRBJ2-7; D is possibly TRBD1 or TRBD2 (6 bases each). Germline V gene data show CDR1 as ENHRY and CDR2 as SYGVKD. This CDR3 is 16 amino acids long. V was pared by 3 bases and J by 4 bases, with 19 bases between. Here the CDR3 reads CAISDRDTGVGYEQYF. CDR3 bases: TGTGCCATCAGTGATCGGGACACGGGGGTGGGGTACGAGCAGTACTTC.

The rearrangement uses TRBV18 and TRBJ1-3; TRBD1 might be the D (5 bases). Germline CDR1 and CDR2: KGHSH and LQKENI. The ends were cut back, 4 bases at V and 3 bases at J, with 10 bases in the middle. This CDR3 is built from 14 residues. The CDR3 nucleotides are TGTGCCAGCTCACTATCCGGGGGTGGAAACACCATATATTTT. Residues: CASSLSGGGNTIYF.

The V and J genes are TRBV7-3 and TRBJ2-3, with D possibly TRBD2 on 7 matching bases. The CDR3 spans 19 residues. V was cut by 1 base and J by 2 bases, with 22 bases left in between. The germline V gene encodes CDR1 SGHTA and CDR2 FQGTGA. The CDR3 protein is CASSLKAGPGRGPTDTQYF. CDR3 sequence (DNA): TGTGCCAGCAGCTTAAAGGCGGGACCAGGGCGGGGGCCCACAGATACGCAGTATTTT.

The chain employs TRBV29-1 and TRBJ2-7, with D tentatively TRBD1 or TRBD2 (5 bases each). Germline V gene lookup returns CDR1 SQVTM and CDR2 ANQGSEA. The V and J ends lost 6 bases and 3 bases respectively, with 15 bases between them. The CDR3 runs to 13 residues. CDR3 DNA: TGCAGCGTCAGAACGGGGCTATACTACGAGCAGTACTTC. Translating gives CSVRTGLYYEQYF.

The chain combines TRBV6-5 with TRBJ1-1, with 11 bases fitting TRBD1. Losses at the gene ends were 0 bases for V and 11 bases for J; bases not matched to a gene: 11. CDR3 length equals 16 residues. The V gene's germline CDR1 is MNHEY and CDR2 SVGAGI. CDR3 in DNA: TGTGCCAGCAGTTACTCGTCGGGGACAGGGGGGTTGGGGGCTTTCTTT. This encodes CASSYSSGTGGLGAFF.

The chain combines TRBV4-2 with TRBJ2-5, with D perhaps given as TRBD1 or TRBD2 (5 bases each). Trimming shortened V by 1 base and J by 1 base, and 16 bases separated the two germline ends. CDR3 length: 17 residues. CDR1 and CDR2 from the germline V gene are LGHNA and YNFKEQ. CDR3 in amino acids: CASSQVTTGRGQETQYF. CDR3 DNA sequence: TGTGCCAGCAGCCAAGTTACAACGGGACGCGGCCAAGAGACCCAGTACTTC.

CDR3 DNA: TGTGCCAGCAGCTTAGTGGGAGAACGCGAGCAGTACTTC. It specifies CASSLVGEREQYF. The chain employs TRBV13 and TRBJ2-7; D possibly corresponds to TRBD2 (5 bases). Germline-derived CDR1 and CDR2 are PRHDT and FYEKMQ (reference sequence). Trimming left V 1 base short and J 6 bases short, with 10 bases between. CDR3 size: 13 residues.

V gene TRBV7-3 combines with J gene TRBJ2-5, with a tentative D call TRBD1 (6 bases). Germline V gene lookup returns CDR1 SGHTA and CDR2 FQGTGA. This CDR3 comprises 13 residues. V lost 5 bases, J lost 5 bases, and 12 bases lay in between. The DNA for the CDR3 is TGTGCCAGCAGCAGGGGGTATGGGGAGACCCAGTACTTC. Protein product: CASSRGYGETQYF.

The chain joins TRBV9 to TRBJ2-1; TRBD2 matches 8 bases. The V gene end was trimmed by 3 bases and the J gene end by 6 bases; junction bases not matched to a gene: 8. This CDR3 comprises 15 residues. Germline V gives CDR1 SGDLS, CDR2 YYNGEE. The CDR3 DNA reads TGTGCCAGCAGCGGACGAGCGGGAGCCGGCAATGAGCAGTTCTTC. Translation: CASSGRAGAGNEQFF.